Listed below are T cell receptor beta chains from one sample, sequenced in a study of Ad26.COV2.S vaccination and SARS-CoV-2 variants. This table comes from immunoSEQ multiplex PCR, and its TCRdb copy is limited to in-frame clones, with some not included. The sample consists of 440,000 or so clones, 92% of them appearing once. This specimen was peripheral blood, taken in a trial of Ad26.COV2.S vaccine versus placebo. The receptors here all came from a person between 18 and 59 years old who received the Ad26.COV2.S COVID-19 vaccine or a placebo. The CDR3 runs from the conserved cysteine through the conserved F or W. Each record gives: J gene, clone size, V gene, D gene, CDR3 DNA, CDR3 protein. D genes are given only for firm matches. Rows give clone size only sometimes, using once, few, many, or a class for an expanded clone.

TRBJ2-1,-,TRBV7-2,TRBD2,TGTGCCAGCAGAATAGCGGGGGTATACAATGAGCAGTTCTTC,CASRIAGVYNEQFF
TRBJ2-3,-,TRBV4-3,-,TGCGCCAGCAGCCAAGATTTGGGCACAGATACGCAGTATTTT,CASSQDLGTDTQYF
TRBJ2-3,-,TRBV5-6,-,TGTGCCAGCAGTTTCCGGGGGCCCAGCACAGATACGCAGTATTTT,CASSFRGPSTDTQYF
TRBJ1-3,-,TRBV18,TRBD1,TGTGCCAGCTCACCGGATATCACCGGGACAGGGAATGGAAACACCATATATTTT,CASSPDITGTGNGNTIYF
TRBJ2-3,-,TRBV20-1,-,TGCAGTGCTAGTGCAGGGCCCGCAGATACGCAGTATTTT,CSASAGPADTQYF
TRBJ1-1,-,TRBV28,-,TGTGCCAGCAGTCCCCAGGGGACGAAAAACACTGAAGCTTTCTTT,CASSPQGTKNTEAFF
TRBJ2-2,-,TRBV19,-,TGTGCCAGTAGTACAGCCCCGGGACTCCCTGTGAACACCGGGGAGCTGTTTTTT,CASSTAPGLPVNTGELFF
TRBJ2-7,-,TRBV4-3,TRBD1,TGCGCCAGCAGCCAAGGCCTTGCAGGACAGGGTTACGAGCAGTACTTC,CASSQGLAGQGYEQYF
TRBJ2-7,-,TRBV13,TRBD2,TGTGCCAGCAGCCTTACTAGCGGATCCTACGAGCAGTACTTC,CASSLTSGSYEQYF
TRBJ2-5,-,TRBV27,-,TGTGCCAGCAGTTTATCCCAGGGCCGCGAGACCCAGTACTTC,CASSLSQGRETQYF
TRBJ1-2,-,TRBV30,TRBD1,TGTGCCTGGAAGGCAGGGGGCGACTATGGCTACACCTTC,CAWKAGGDYGYTF
TRBJ2-2,-,TRBV3-1/TRBV3-2,-,TGTGCCAGCAGCGCCAACGGGCGGGAGCTGTTTTTT,CASSANGRELFF
TRBJ2-7,-,TRBV11-2,TRBD2,TGTGCCAGCAGCTTAGTTTTGGGACTAGCGGGAAACTACGAGCAGTACTTC,CASSLVLGLAGNYEQYF
TRBJ2-6,-,TRBV19,-,TGTGCCAGTAGTAAGGGGTTGAGGGGTTCTGGGGCCAACGTCCTGACTTTC,CASSKGLRGSGANVLTF
TRBJ1-2,-,TRBV18,TRBD1,TGTGCCAGCTCACCAGGACAGGGTAGGAACTATGGCTACACCTTC,CASSPGQGRNYGYTF
TRBJ2-1,-,TRBV27,TRBD2,TGTGCCACCCTAACGGGGGGCTCCTACAATGAGCAGTTCTTC,CATLTGGSYNEQFF
TRBJ2-2,few,TRBV6-1,TRBD1,TGTGCCAGCAGTGACGGTTACGGGACAGGGGGCACCGGGGAGCTGTTTTTT,CASSDGYGTGGTGELFF
TRBJ2-3,-,TRBV19,-,TGTGCCAGTAGTCTGACAGCGGCCGCAAACACAGATACGCAGTATTTT,CASSLTAAANTDTQYF
TRBJ2-5,-,TRBV2,TRBD1,TGTGCCAGCAAGAGAGACAGGGGGCAAGAGACCCAGTACTTC,CASKRDRGQETQYF
TRBJ2-7,-,TRBV3-1/TRBV3-2,TRBD1,TGTGCCAGCAGCCAAGATTACGGCCGACAGGGTTTAGCCTACGAGCAGTACTTC,CASSQDYGRQGLAYEQYF
TRBJ1-5,-,TRBV27,-,TGTGCCAGCAGTTTATCGACCGGAGGTCAGCCCCAGCATTTT,CASSLSTGGQPQHF
TRBJ2-7,-,TRBV7-8,-,TGTGCCAGCAGCCCCGAGGTCAGGAGCTCCTACGAGCAGTACTTC,CASSPEVRSSYEQYF
TRBJ1-2,-,TRBV30,-,TGTGCCTGGAACAGGGTTACTAACTATGGCTACACCTTC,CAWNRVTNYGYTF
TRBJ2-5,-,TRBV5-4,-,TGTGCCAGCAGCTTGGAGGAGACCCAGTACTTC,CASSLEETQYF
TRBJ2-5,-,TRBV7-9,-,TGTGCCAGCAGCTTAGTGCAGTCCCAAGAGACCCAGTACTTC,CASSLVQSQETQYF
TRBJ1-1,-,TRBV27,TRBD1,TGTGCCAGCAGTTCCTTACAGGGGGCGAGGGCTGAAGCTTTCTTT,CASSSLQGARAEAFF
TRBJ2-7,once,TRBV10-1,-,TGCGCCAGCAGGTTTATCGAGCAGTACTTC,CASRFIEQYF
TRBJ2-5,-,TRBV6-4,TRBD1,TGTGCGACCGCGACCGGGACAGGGGACCAAGAGACCCAGTACTTC,CATATGTGDQETQYF